This T cell receptor (beta chain) was documented in a study of long-term antiretroviral therapy in people with HIV. Study as a whole: The study's earliest collections predate the 2015 immediate-ART recommendation by about a decade.

Overall study results and limits: HIV repertoires covered narrower CDR3 length ranges than controls did.

The V and J ends lost 5 bases and 6 bases respectively, with 4 bases between them. This CDR3 has 11 amino acids. The germline V gene encodes CDR1 MNHEY and CDR2 SMNVEV (reference sequence). Survey-level resolution applied to immunoSEQ assay v3.0. Only in-frame clones appear in the TCRdb table, and some are missing; sequencing was by immunoSEQ multiplex PCR. The data contain some 36,000 clones, around 83% of them singletons. With respect to this clone: Its antigen is not known.

This TCR was recovered from a woman in her twenties or thirties with HIV. Sequences were derived from unsorted PBMCs, sampled just over 2.7 years before starting antiretroviral therapy. The rearrangement links TRBV27 to TRBJ2-2; no definite D call. The CDR3: CASSHAGELFF. The CDR3 region has the DNA TGTGCCAGCAGTCACGCCGGGGAGCTGTTTTTT.